Presented here are 11 T cell receptor beta chains from one specimen sequenced in a study of CD8 T cells in ankylosing spondylitis. These TCRs' antigens remain unknown. TCRdb re-called the 5' RACE reads through MiXCR, storing one row per CDR3 protein. The sample lists around 130,000 distinct CDR3 sequences; under 20% were seen once. Study-level points and caveats: In ankylosing spondylitis blood, a motif of eight highly homologous TCR beta variants appeared characteristic.

The sample consisted of blood, either unsorted or a sorted T cell fraction (not recorded which). Receptor source: a male donor with ankylosing spondylitis.

V is TRBV4-1 and J is TRBJ1-1; D unclear. V lost 1 base, J lost 0 bases, and 9 bases lay in between. Germline lookup yields CDR1 MGHRA and CDR2 YSYEKL. This CDR3 has 15 residues. The CDR3 here is CASSQVLQLNTEAFF. CDR3 DNA: TGCGCCAGCAGCCAAGTCTTACAGCTGAACACTGAAGCTTTCTTT.

This clonotype has a handful of counts. The rearrangement joins TRBV28 to TRBJ1-2, with D possibly matching TRBD1 (6 bases). This CDR3 comprises 13 residues. CDR1 is MDHEN, CDR2 SYDVKM, per germline. V was cut by 6 bases and J by 3 bases, with 11 bases left in between. The CDR3 loop is CASSRTAYYGYTF. In DNA, the CDR3 is TGTGCCAGCAGCAGGACAGCATACTATGGCTACACCTTC.

This clonotype was picked up one time. The chain carries TRBV6-2 or TRBV6-3 and TRBJ1-1; 10 nucleotides line up with TRBD1. This CDR3 is 16 amino acids long. The V gene's germline CDR1 is MNHEY and CDR2 SVGEGT. V dropped 6 bases and J dropped 4; count of bases not matched to a gene: 11. DNA of the CDR3: TGTGCCAGCAGCTCCGGGCGGACAGGGGGGTCCACTGAAGCTTTCTTT. It specifies CASSSGRTGGSTEAFF.

This clonotype occurred a few times. The V call is TRBV7-8, the J call TRBJ2-5; no reliable D call. Germline V gives CDR1 SGHVS, CDR2 FQNEAQ. The ends were cut back, 1 base at V and 2 bases at J, with 11 bases in the middle. This CDR3 comprises 15 residues. The CDR3 sequence is CASSLVGSPQETQYF. CDR3 in DNA: TGTGCCAGCAGCTTAGTGGGCAGCCCGCAAGAGACCCAGTACTTC.

The chain links TRBV12-3 or TRBV12-4 to TRBJ1-3, with a weak D call TRBD1 (6 bases). V lost 3 bases and J lost 3, with 9 bases in between. The length of the CDR3 is 14 residues. The CDR3 region is CASSFGGGGNTIYF. The DNA for the CDR3 is TGTGCCAGCAGTTTCGGGGGCGGTGGAAACACCATATATTTT.

The rearrangement links TRBV6-2 or TRBV6-3 to TRBJ1-1; D remains unclear. This CDR3 is built from 13 residues. Germline assignment: CDR1 MNHEY and CDR2 SVGEGT. Trimming removed 5 bases from V and 5 bases from J, with 12 bases in between. CDR3 loop: CASSPGPLTEAFF. In DNA form, the CDR3 reads TGTGCCAGCAGTCCCGGGCCTTTAACTGAAGCTTTCTTT.

This clonotype was seen at least ten times. The chain has TRBV6-2 or TRBV6-3 and TRBJ2-1, with D unclear. Germline assignment: CDR1 MNHEY and CDR2 SVGEGT. There are 14 residues in the CDR3. Trimming removed 6 bases from V and 7 bases from J, with 16 bases in between. The CDR3 is CASSPVADGNEQFF. The CDR3 DNA sequence: TGTGCCAGCAGCCCGGTGGCGGACGGTAATGAGCAGTTCTTC.

This chain connects TRBV27 to TRBJ1-5; TRBD1 is a possible D gene (6 bases). Deletions cut 7 bases from V and 5 bases from J, with 9 bases between. The CDR3 has 12 amino acids. Germline CDR1 MNHEY, CDR2 SMNVEV (reference sequence). Here the CDR3 reads CASKQGDQPQHF. The CDR3 bases are TGTGCCAGCAAACAGGGCGATCAGCCCCAGCATTTT.

This clonotype was observed a few times. V gene TRBV20-1 combines with J gene TRBJ2-7, with TRBD1 identical over 9 bases. The CDR3 is made up of 13 amino acids. CDR1 is DFQATT and CDR2 is SNEGSKA in the germline V gene (reference sequence). V gave up 6 bases and J gave up 3 bases; unmatched junction bases: 6. CDR3 loop: CSAPGQGIYEQYF. The DNA of the CDR3 is TGCAGTGCACCGGGACAGGGAATCTACGAGCAGTACTTC.

The rearrangement uses TRBV20-1 and TRBJ2-1; no clear D gene. Germline assignment: CDR1 DFQATT and CDR2 SNEGSKA (reference sequence). Trimming removed 4 bases at V and 4 bases at J, with 2 bases between. There are 10 residues in the CDR3. CDR3 amino acids: CSATYNEQFF. DNA of the CDR3: TGCAGTGCTACTTACAATGAGCAGTTCTTC.

The chain uses TRBV11-1 and TRBJ2-2; 8 bases match TRBD2. Unmatched junction bases numbered 18, after V lost 3 bases and J lost 6 bases. Germline V lookup: CDR1 SGHAT, CDR2 FQDESV (reference sequence). The CDR3 covers 19 residues. CDR3 nucleotide sequence: TGTGCCAGCAGCTTTCTAGCGGGCCCGGAAGGGGGAAAACCCGGGGAGCTGTTTTTT. It translates to CASSFLAGPEGGKPGELFF.